What follows are 29 T cell receptor beta chains derived from one specimen sequenced in a study of beta chain features in type 1 diabetes. Reverse transcription of all isolated RNA meant that expressed TCRB transcripts were sequenced. TCRdb's table, derived via immunoSEQ multiplex PCR, lists solely in-frame clones and lacks some. Found here are hundreds of thousands of clones, roughly 16% of them singletons; the top ten hold 0.07% to 0.095%. What was sequenced was naive CD4+ T cells from blood. The source of these receptors is a man between 18 and 35 years old in good health.

This sequence joins TRBV7-2 and TRBJ2-7, with 8 positions matching TRBD2. Looked up from germline, CDR1 is SGHTA and CDR2 is FQGNSA. V lost 2 bases to trimming and J lost 3 bases; unmatched junction nucleotides: 6. The CDR3 consists of 15 residues. The CDR3 region is CASSLRSGGDYEQYF. The DNA of the CDR3 is TGTGCCAGCAGCTTAAGGAGCGGGGGCGACTACGAGCAGTACTTC.

Only a few counts were recorded for this clone. The genes are TRBV29-1 and TRBJ2-2; 11 nucleotides agree with TRBD2. With 6 bases clipped from V and 1 base from J, the junction kept 4 bases outside the gene matches. Germline-derived CDR1 and CDR2 are SQVTM and ANQGSEA. The CDR3 runs to 15 residues. The CDR3 coding sequence is TGCAGCGTCGCTAGCGGGGGGAAGAACACCGGGGAGCTGTTTTTT. Its protein product is CSVASGGKNTGELFF.

This clone showed up just a few times. This rearrangement joins TRBV11-2 to TRBJ1-2; TRBD1 matches 7 bases. The germline V gene has CDR1 SGHAT and CDR2 FQNNGV. Trimming cost V 1 base and J 11 bases; bases outside gene matches: 7. The CDR3 loop spans 13 amino acids. For the CDR3, the DNA is TGTGCCAGCAGCTTAGTCCGACAGGGAGGTTACACCTTC. Translating it yields CASSLVRQGGYTF.

The V gene is TRBV7-9, the J gene TRBJ2-7; D possibly corresponds to TRBD2 (5 bases). Trimming pared 3 bases from V and 7 bases from J, leaving 19 bases between. Germline CDR1 reads SEHNR; CDR2 reads FQNEAQ (reference sequence). CDR3 size: 15 residues. CDR3: CASSFRIPSGAEQYF. CDR3 bases: TGTGCCAGCAGCTTCCGGATCCCCAGCGGTGCTGAGCAGTACTTC.

This clone was detected only a few times. This chain joins TRBV28 and TRBJ1-1; D may be TRBD1 (6 bases). Trimming took 5 bases from V and 0 from J, leaving 7 bases between them. The CDR3 is 13 amino acids. Germline V gene data show CDR1 as MDHEN and CDR2 as SYDVKM. DNA of the CDR3: TGTGCCAGCAGTCAGGGGTTGAACACTGAAGCTTTCTTT. As protein: CASSQGLNTEAFF.

The chain recombines TRBV7-9 with TRBJ2-6, with D perhaps assigned TRBD1 or TRBD2 (5 bases each). The CDR3 runs to 16 residues. Germline CDR1 SEHNR, CDR2 FQNEAQ (reference sequence). The ends were cut back, 1 base at V and 3 bases at J, with 10 bases in the middle. The CDR3 reads CASSLVRGGGANVLTF. The CDR3, as DNA: TGTGCCAGCAGCTTAGTCCGGGGCGGTGGGGCCAACGTCCTGACTTTC.

This clone was detected only a few times. This chain links TRBV5-1 with TRBJ2-5; D uncertain. Trimming pared 3 bases from V and 3 bases from J, leaving 9 bases between. The CDR3 runs to 13 residues. CDR1 and CDR2 from the germline V gene are SGHRS and YFSETQ. The CDR3 sequence: CASSSRQEETQYF. The CDR3 nucleotides are TGCGCCAGCAGCTCCCGGCAGGAAGAGACCCAGTACTTC. The full variable domain, completed using reference TRBV5-1 and TRBJ2-5, is KAGVTQTPRYLIKTRGQQVTLSCSPISGHRSVSWYQQTPGQGLQFLFEYFSETQRNKGNFPGRFSGRQFSNSRSEMNVSTLELGDSALYLCASSSRQEETQYFGPGTRLLVL.

This clone has more than one count but fewer than ten. The CDR3 loop is CSAQAPGELFF. In DNA form, the CDR3 reads TGCAGTGCTCAGGCACCCGGGGAGCTGTTTTTT. The V gene is TRBV20-1, the J gene TRBJ2-2; D call uncertain. Looked up from germline, CDR1 is DFQATT and CDR2 is SNEGSKA (reference sequence). The CDR3 contains 11 residues. V dropped 5 bases and J dropped 6 bases, with 7 bases sitting between them.

V and J are TRBV9 and TRBJ2-2, with a possible D match to TRBD1 (6 bases). Germline V gives CDR1 SGDLS, CDR2 YYNGEE. With 2 bases removed from V and 0 bases from J, the gap between germline ends came to 8 bases. The CDR3 is 15 amino acids. CDR3 in amino acids: CASSVGQPNTGELFF. The CDR3 bases are TGTGCCAGCAGCGTTGGACAGCCGAACACCGGGGAGCTGTTTTTT. The full variable domain, its missing parts supplied by reference TRBV9 and TRBJ2-2, is DSGVTQTPKHLITATGQRVTLRCSPRSGDLSVYWYQQSLDQGLQFLIQYYNGEERAKGNILERFSAQQFPDLHSELNLSSLELGDSALYFCASSVGQPNTGELFFGEGSRLTVL.

This clone was observed a few times. V is TRBV6-5 and J is TRBJ2-7, with D perhaps matching TRBD1 or TRBD2 (6 bases each). Germline CDR1 reads MNHEY; CDR2 reads SVGAGI. This CDR3 contains 15 residues. V lost 0 bases and J lost 2, with 11 bases in between. The DNA of the CDR3 is TGTGCCAGCAGTTACTCTCCAGGGGAGGCCTACGAGCAGTACTTC. Amino acid sequence: CASSYSPGEAYEQYF.

This clone was counted a few times. The chain combines TRBV2 with TRBJ2-1; 8 bases are a match to TRBD2. CDR1 is SNHLY and CDR2 is FYNNEI in the germline V gene. With 8 bases clipped from V and 5 bases from J, the junction kept 5 bases outside the gene matches. This CDR3 is 13 amino acids long. The CDR3 here is CASHGTRDNEQFF. The CDR3 nucleotides are TGTGCCAGCCACGGGACTAGAGACAATGAGCAGTTCTTC.

This clone was seen a few times. The CDR3 sequence is CASTRGASRDEQYF. The CDR3 DNA reads TGCGCCAGCACCCGAGGGGCCAGCAGGGACGAGCAGTACTTC. V usage is TRBV5-1 and J usage is TRBJ2-7, with D perhaps being TRBD1 or TRBD2 (5 bases each). Germline CDR1 SGHRS, CDR2 YFSETQ. This CDR3 has 14 amino acids. The V end was cut by 6 bases, the J end by 5 bases, with 18 bases between. The whole variable domain, filled in from reference TRBV5-1 and TRBJ2-7, reads KAGVTQTPRYLIKTRGQQVTLSCSPISGHRSVSWYQQTPGQGLQFLFEYFSETQRNKGNFPGRFSGRQFSNSRSEMNVSTLELGDSALYLCASTRGASRDEQYFGPGTRLTVT.

This clone was seen a handful of times. V usage is TRBV7-3 and J usage is TRBJ2-2; D unclear. Between the trimmed V and J ends, which lost 3 bases and 4 bases, there was a span of 9 bases. Germline V lookup: CDR1 SGHTA, CDR2 FQGTGA. CDR3 length: 14 amino acids. CDR3 amino acids: CASSFGLSTGELFF. The CDR3 bases are TGTGCCAGCAGCTTCGGGCTGAGCACCGGGGAGCTGTTTTTT.

The V and J genes are TRBV19 and TRBJ2-5; maybe TRBD1 (6 bases). V dropped 7 bases and J dropped 2 bases, with 17 bases sitting between them. The CDR3 has 15 residues. From germline, CDR1 is LNHDA and CDR2 SQIVND (reference sequence). The CDR3 DNA sequence: TGTGCCAGTATGCCTCTACAGGGCAAACAAGAGACCCAGTACTTC. Translating gives CASMPLQGKQETQYF.

This clone appeared a few times. This chain joins TRBV7-7 and TRBJ2-2; the match to TRBD2 covers 8 bases. Losses at the gene ends were 8 bases for V and 4 bases for J; bases not matched to a gene: 9. The CDR3 totals 15 residues. CDR1 is SSHAT, CDR2 FNYEAQ, per germline (reference sequence). CDR3 sequence (DNA): TGTGCCAGCGGCCGCGGTAGCGGGACCACCGGGGAGCTGTTTTTT. It specifies CASGRGSGTTGELFF.

The CDR3 region has the DNA TGTGCCAGCAGCTTGACTAGCGGTACCTACGAGCAGTACTTC. Translation: CASSLTSGTYEQYF. The chain combines TRBV5-6 with TRBJ2-7, with 8 bases identical to TRBD2. With V trimmed by 1 base and J by 2 bases, 2 bases remained unmatched. The germline gives CDR1 SGHDT, CDR2 YYEEEE. This CDR3 contains 14 residues. Variable domain in full (rest from reference TRBV5-6 and TRBJ2-7): DAGVTQSPTHLIKTRGQQVTLRCSPKSGHDTVSWYQQALGQGPQFIFQYYEEEERQRGNFPDRFSGHQFPNYSSELNVNALLLGDSALYLCASSLTSGTYEQYFGPGTRLTVT.

The table lists this clone with a few counts. This chain uses TRBV5-5 with TRBJ2-5; D ambiguous. CDR1 is SGHKS and CDR2 is YYEKEE in the germline V gene (reference sequence). V shed 2 bases and J shed 6 bases, with 8 bases lying between them. The CDR3 spans 12 residues. This chain's CDR3 is CASSFVGQTQYF. CDR3 DNA: TGTGCCAGCAGCTTCGTTGGCCAGACCCAGTACTTC.

This clone was counted only a few times. The genes are TRBV5-1 and TRBJ2-7, with TRBD2 matching 7 bases. The V gene end was trimmed by 4 bases and the J gene end by 0 bases; junction bases not matched to a gene: 7. CDR3 length equals 15 residues. Looked up from germline, CDR1 is SGHRS and CDR2 is YFSETQ. The CDR3 sequence is CASSNLAVSSYEQYF. CDR3 nucleotides: TGCGCCAGCAGCAACCTAGCGGTGTCCTCCTACGAGCAGTACTTC.

CDR3 region: CASSQKNGGLEQFF. CDR3 nucleotides: TGCGCCAGCAGCCAAAAAAACGGGGGGCTTGAGCAGTTCTTC. The genes are TRBV4-3 and TRBJ2-1, with D tentatively TRBD2 (7 bases). The CDR3 runs to 14 residues. Germline CDR1 reads LGHNA; CDR2 reads YSLEER. The V and J ends lost 2 bases and 9 bases respectively, with 14 bases between them.

This clone was recorded a few times. CDR3 sequence: CASSSRGGLVQYF. The CDR3 coding sequence is TGTGCCAGCAGCTCCAGGGGAGGTTTGGTGCAGTACTTC. This chain links TRBV11-1 with TRBJ2-7; possibly TRBD1 or TRBD2 for D (6 bases each). This CDR3 comprises 13 residues. V lost 4 bases, J lost 9 bases, and 16 bases lay in between. Germline V lookup: CDR1 SGHAT, CDR2 FQDESV (reference sequence).

CDR3 DNA: TGTGCCAGCTCACGCAGCGGGACATACAATGAGCAGTTCTTC. Its protein is CASSRSGTYNEQFF. This chain connects TRBV18 to TRBJ2-1, with D possibly being TRBD2 (7 bases). CDR1 and CDR2 from the germline V gene are KGHSH and LQKENI. The germline V and J ends were trimmed by 4 bases and 4 bases, with 11 bases remaining between them. The CDR3 is 14 amino acids.

As regards this clone: Other DNA sequences in this specimen translate into the identical CDR3. The CDR3 here is CASSLMETQYF. The CDR3 coding sequence is TGTGCCAGCAGCTTGATGGAGACCCAGTACTTC. The V call is TRBV5-4, the J call TRBJ2-5; D remains unclear. The germline CDR1 and CDR2 sequences are SGHNT and YYREEE (reference sequence). The CDR3 has 11 amino acids. V was shortened by 1 base and J by 5 bases, with 3 bases between the two germline ends.

The chain carries TRBV5-1 and TRBJ2-2, with 12 bases matching TRBD2. Trimming removed 2 bases from V and 6 bases from J; junction bases left unmatched: 2. There are 15 residues in the CDR3. Germline V lookup: CDR1 SGHRS, CDR2 YFSETQ. The CDR3 DNA sequence: TGCGCCAGCAGCTTACTAGCGGGAGGACCCGGGGAGCTGTTTTTT. Translated: CASSLLAGGPGELFF.

The rearrangement links TRBV7-6 to TRBJ1-6; D might be TRBD1 (6 bases). The CDR3 runs to 17 residues. From germline, CDR1 is SGHVS and CDR2 FNYEAQ. Trimming took 5 bases from V and 10 from J, leaving 24 bases between them. The CDR3 is CASSLRGSGAQSSPLHF. CDR3 sequence (DNA): TGTGCCAGCAGCCTAAGGGGGTCCGGGGCCCAAAGCTCACCCCTCCACTTT.

This clone was observed a handful of times. This chain uses TRBV25-1 with TRBJ2-4; D might be TRBD1 or TRBD2, each matching 5 bases. CDR3 length equals 15 residues. The germline V gene has CDR1 MGHDK and CDR2 SYGVNS. V lost 3 bases and J lost 0, with 9 bases in between. CDR3 in amino acids: CASSDEGLAKNIQYF. The DNA for the CDR3 is TGTGCCAGCAGTGACGAGGGGCTAGCCAAAAACATTCAGTACTTC.

The chain is built from TRBV5-1 and TRBJ2-1; D possibly corresponds to TRBD1 (6 bases). Germline V gene sequence: CDR1 SGHRS, CDR2 YFSETQ. The CDR3 is 15 residues long. V was trimmed by 5 bases and J by 0 bases, leaving 12 bases between them. The CDR3 DNA is TGCGCCAGCAGACCCGGGACAAACTCCTACAATGAGCAGTTCTTC. Encoded protein: CASRPGTNSYNEQFF. Together with reference TRBV5-1 and TRBJ2-1, the CDR3 gives the full variable domain: KAGVTQTPRYLIKTRGQQVTLSCSPISGHRSVSWYQQTPGQGLQFLFEYFSETQRNKGNFPGRFSGRQFSNSRSEMNVSTLELGDSALYLCASRPGTNSYNEQFFGPGTRLTVL.

The chain joins TRBV7-6 to TRBJ1-5; D not certain. V was cut by 1 base and J by 7 bases, with 8 bases left in between. Germline V gene sequence: CDR1 SGHVS, CDR2 FNYEAQ. The CDR3 is 13 amino acids. The CDR3 loop reads CASSLGEAQPQHF. DNA of the CDR3: TGTGCCAGCAGCTTAGGGGAGGCACAGCCCCAGCATTTT. Filled out from reference TRBV7-6 and TRBJ1-5, the complete variable domain reads GAGVSQSPRYKVTKRGQDVALRCDPISGHVSLYWYRQALGQGPEFLTYFNYEAQQDKSGLPNDRFSAERPEGSISTLTIQRTEQRDSAMYRCASSLGEAQPQHFGDGTRLSIL.

This clone appeared a few times. The CDR3 reads CASSWSSGTDTQYF. The CDR3 bases are TGTGCCAGCAGCTGGTCTAGCGGAACAGATACGCAGTATTTT. This chain links TRBV7-9 with TRBJ2-3; 7 bases are shared with TRBD2. Trimming at V came to 4 bases and at J to 3 bases, leaving 4 bases not matched to a gene. The length of the CDR3 is 14 residues. CDR1 SEHNR and CDR2 FQNEAQ come from the germline V gene (reference sequence).

In its sample, this clone was seen a few times. This chain connects TRBV6-5 to TRBJ1-2; 8 bases fit TRBD1. Looked up from germline, CDR1 is MNHEY and CDR2 is SVGAGI. This CDR3 has 14 residues. V shed 4 bases, J shed 6 bases, and the junction held 7 bases outside the gene matches. The CDR3 here is CASSWDRQENGYTF. The CDR3 DNA follows: TGTGCCAGCAGTTGGGACAGGCAGGAAAATGGCTACACCTTC.